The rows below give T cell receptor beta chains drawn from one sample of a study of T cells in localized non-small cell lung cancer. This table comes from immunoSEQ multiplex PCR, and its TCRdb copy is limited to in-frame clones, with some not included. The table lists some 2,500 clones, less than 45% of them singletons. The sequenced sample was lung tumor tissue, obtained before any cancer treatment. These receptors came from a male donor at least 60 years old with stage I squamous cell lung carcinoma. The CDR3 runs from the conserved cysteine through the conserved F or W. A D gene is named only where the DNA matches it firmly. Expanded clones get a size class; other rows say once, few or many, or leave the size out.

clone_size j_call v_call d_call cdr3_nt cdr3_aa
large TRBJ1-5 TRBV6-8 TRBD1 TGTGCCAGCAGTGGGGGGACAGGCGTTTTTCATCAGCCCCAGCATTTT CASSGGTGVFHQPQHF
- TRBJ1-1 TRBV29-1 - TGCAGCGTTGGTCGGGACATGAACACTGAAGCTTTCTTT CSVGRDMNTEAFF
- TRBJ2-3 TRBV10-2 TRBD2 TGCGCCAGCAGTGAGTCAGGGAGGGCAGATACGCAGTATTTT CASSESGRADTQYF
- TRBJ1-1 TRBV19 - TGTGCCAGTAGTATAAGCTGGACCGCTGAAGCTTTCTTT CASSISWTAEAFF
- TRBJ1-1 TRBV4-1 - TGCGCCAGCAGCCAAGAATTGACGGGGAACACTGAAGCTTTCTTT CASSQELTGNTEAFF
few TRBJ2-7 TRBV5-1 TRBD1 TGCGCCAGCAGCTTCTCGGGACAGGGGTTAGTCCTCCGATCCTACGAGCAGTACTTC CASSFSGQGLVLRSYEQYF
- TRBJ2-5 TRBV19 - TGTGCCAGCGGGGCTCACCCTCAAGAGACCCAGTACTTC CASGAHPQETQYF
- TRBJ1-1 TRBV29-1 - TGCAGCGTTGAAGTAAGTGGGACTGAAGCTTTCTTT CSVEVSGTEAFF
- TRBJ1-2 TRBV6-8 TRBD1 TGTGCCAGCAGACGGGGGGACAGGGGGCTGAATGGCTACACCTTC CASRRGDRGLNGYTF
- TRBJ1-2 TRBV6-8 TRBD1 TGTGCCAGCAGCCGACAGGGTCCCTATGGCTACACCTTC CASSRQGPYGYTF
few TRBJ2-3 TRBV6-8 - TGTGCCATCAGTAGGGGGGGGGCCCCCACAGATACGCAGTATTTT CAISRGGAPTDTQYF
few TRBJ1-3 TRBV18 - TGTGCCAGCTCCCCAGATGGAAACACCATATATTTT CASSPDGNTIYF